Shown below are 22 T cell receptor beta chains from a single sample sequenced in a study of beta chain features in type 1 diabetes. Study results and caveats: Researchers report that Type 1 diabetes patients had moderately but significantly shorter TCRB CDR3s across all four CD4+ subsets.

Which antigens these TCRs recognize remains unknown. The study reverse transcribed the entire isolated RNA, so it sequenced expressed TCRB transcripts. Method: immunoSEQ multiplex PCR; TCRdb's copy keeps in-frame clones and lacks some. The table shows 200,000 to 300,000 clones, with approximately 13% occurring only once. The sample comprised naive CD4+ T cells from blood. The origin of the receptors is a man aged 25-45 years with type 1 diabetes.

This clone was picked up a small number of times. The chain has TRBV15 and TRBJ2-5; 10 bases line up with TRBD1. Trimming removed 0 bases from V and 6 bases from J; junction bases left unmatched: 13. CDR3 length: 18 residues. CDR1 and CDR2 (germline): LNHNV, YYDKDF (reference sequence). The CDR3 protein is CATSRDRTGGGGWKTQYF. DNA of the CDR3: TGTGCCACCAGCAGAGATCGGACAGGGGGAGGAGGATGGAAGACCCAGTACTTC.

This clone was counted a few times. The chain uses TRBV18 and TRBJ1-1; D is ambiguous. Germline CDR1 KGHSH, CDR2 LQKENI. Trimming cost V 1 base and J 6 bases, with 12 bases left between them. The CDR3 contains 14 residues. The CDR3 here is CASSPRAAGAEAFF. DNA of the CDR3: TGTGCCAGCTCACCACGGGCGGCGGGCGCTGAAGCTTTCTTT. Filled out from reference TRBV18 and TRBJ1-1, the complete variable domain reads NAGVMQNPRHLVRRRGQEARLRCSPMKGHSHVYWYRQLPEEGLKFMVYLQKENIIDESGMPKERFSAEFPKEGPSILRIQQVVRGDSAAYFCASSPRAAGAEAFFGQGTRLTVV.

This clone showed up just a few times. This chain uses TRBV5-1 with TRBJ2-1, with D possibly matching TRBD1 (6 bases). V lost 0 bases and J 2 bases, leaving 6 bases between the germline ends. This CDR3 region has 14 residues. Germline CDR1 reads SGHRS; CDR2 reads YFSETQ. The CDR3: CASSLDRAYNEQFF. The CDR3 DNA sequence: TGCGCCAGCAGCTTGGACAGGGCCTACAATGAGCAGTTCTTC.

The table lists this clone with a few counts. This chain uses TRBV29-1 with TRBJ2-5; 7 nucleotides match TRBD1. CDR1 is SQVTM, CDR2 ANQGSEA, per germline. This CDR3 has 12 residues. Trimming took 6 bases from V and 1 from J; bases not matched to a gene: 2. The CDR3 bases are TGCAGCGTCCGGACAGGCCAAGAGACCCAGTACTTC. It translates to CSVRTGQETQYF.

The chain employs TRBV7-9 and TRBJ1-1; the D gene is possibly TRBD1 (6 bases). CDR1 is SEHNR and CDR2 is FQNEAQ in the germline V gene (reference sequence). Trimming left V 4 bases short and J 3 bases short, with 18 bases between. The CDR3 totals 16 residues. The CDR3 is CASSSPLRGRDTEAFF. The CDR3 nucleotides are TGTGCCAGCAGCTCGCCCCTTAGGGGGAGGGACACTGAAGCTTTCTTT.

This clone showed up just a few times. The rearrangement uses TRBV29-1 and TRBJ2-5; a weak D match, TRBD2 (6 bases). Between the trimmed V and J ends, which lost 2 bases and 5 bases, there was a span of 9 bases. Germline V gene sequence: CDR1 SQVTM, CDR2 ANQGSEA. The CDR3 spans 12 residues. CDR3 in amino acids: CSVEPGVETQYF. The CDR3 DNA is TGCAGCGTTGAACCGGGGGTCGAGACCCAGTACTTC.

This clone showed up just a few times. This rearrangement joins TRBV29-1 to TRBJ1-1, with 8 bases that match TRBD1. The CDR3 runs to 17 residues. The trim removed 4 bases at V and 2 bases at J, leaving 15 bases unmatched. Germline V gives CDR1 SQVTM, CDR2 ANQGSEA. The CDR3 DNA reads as TGCAGCGTTGGAGGGACAGGAGGTAATATCTTAAACACTGAAGCTTTCTTT. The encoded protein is CSVGGTGGNILNTEAFF.

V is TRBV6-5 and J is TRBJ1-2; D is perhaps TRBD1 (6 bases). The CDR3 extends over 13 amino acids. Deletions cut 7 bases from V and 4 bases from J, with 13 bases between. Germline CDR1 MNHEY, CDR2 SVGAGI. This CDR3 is CASKTQGRYGYTF. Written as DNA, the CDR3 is TGTGCCAGCAAAACACAGGGCCGCTATGGCTACACCTTC.

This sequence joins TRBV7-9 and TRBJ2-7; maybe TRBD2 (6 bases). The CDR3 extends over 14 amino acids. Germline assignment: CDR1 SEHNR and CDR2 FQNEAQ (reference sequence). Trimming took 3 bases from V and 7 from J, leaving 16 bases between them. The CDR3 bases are TGTGCCAGCAGCTTGGCGGGATCCGGGGGAGAGCAGTACTTC. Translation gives CASSLAGSGGEQYF. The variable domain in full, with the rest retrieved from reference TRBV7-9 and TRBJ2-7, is DTGVSQNPRHKITKRGQNVTFRCDPISEHNRLYWYRQTLGQGPEFLTYFQNEAQLEKSRLLSDRFSAERPKGSFSTLEIQRTEQGDSAMYLCASSLAGSGGEQYFGPGTRLTVT.

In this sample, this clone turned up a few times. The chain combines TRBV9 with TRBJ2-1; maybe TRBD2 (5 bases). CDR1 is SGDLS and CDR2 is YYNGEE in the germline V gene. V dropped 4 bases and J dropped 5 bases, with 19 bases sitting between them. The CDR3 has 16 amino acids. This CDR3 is CASSPRTYNQDNEQFF. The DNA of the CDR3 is TGTGCCAGCAGCCCCAGGACTTACAACCAGGACAATGAGCAGTTCTTC.

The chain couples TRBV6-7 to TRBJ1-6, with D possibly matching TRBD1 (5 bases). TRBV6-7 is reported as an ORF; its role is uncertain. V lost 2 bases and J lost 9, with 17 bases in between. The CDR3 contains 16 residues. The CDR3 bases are TGTGCCAGCAGTTACAAGGGGAGGACACCCTCTTCACCCCTCCACTTT. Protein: CASSYKGRTPSSPLHF.

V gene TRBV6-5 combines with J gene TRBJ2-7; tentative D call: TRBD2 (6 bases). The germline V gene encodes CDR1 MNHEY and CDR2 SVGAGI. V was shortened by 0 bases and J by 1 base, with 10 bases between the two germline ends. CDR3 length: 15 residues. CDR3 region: CASSYSAGGSYEQYF. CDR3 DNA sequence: TGTGCCAGCAGTTACTCGGCAGGAGGGTCCTACGAGCAGTACTTC.

The CDR3 DNA is TGTGCCAGCAGTTCCAGCGGGAGGTCCTACGAGCAGTACTTC. Residues: CASSSSGRSYEQYF. This chain joins TRBV28 and TRBJ2-7; 9 nucleotides align to TRBD2. CDR1 and CDR2 (germline): MDHEN, SYDVKM. The CDR3 consists of 14 residues. With V trimmed by 4 bases and J by 1 base, 2 bases remained unmatched.

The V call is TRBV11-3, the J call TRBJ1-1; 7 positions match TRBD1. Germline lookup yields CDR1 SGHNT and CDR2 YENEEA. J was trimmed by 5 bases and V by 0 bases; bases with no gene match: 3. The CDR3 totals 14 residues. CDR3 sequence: CASSLDRGDTEAFF. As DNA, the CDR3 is TGTGCCAGCAGCTTAGACAGGGGGGATACTGAAGCTTTCTTT.

DNA for the CDR3: TGCGCCAGCAGCCAGGCAGGGGGCGCGGGTAATTCACCCCTCCACTTT. It encodes CASSQAGGAGNSPLHF. The chain is built from TRBV4-1 and TRBJ1-6; 8 nucleotides match TRBD1. The germline CDR1 and CDR2 sequences are MGHRA and YSYEKL. CDR3 length: 16 amino acids. J lost 6 bases, V lost 3 bases, and 7 bases had no gene match.

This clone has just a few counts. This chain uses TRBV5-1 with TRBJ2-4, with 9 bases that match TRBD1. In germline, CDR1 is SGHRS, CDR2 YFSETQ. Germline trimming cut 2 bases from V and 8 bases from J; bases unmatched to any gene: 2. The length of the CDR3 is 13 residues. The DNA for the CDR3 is TGCGCCAGCAGCTTTCGACAGGGGGACATTCAGTACTTC. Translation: CASSFRQGDIQYF.

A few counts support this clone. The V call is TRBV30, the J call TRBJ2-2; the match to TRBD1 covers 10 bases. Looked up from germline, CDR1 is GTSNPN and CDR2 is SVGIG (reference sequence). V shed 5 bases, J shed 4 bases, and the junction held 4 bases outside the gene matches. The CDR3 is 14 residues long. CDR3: CAWVTGGVTGELFF. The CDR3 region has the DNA TGTGCCTGGGTGACAGGGGGCGTCACCGGGGAGCTGTTTTTT.

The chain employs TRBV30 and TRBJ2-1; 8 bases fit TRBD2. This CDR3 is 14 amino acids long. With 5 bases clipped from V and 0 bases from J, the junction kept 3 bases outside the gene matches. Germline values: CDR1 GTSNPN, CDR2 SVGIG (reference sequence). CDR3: CAWESGSSYNEQFF. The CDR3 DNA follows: TGTGCCTGGGAGAGCGGGAGCTCCTACAATGAGCAGTTCTTC.

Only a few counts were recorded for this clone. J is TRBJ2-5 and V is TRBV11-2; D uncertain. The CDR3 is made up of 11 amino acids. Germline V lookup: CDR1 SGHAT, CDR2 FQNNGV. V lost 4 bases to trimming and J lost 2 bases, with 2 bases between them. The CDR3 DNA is TGTGCCAGCAGCTCTCAAGAGACCCAGTACTTC. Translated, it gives CASSSQETQYF.

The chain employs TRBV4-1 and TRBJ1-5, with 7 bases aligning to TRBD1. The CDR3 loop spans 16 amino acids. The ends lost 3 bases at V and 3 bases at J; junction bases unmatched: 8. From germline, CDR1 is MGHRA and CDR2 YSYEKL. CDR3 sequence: CASSQIQGIFNQPQHF. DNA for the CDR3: TGCGCCAGCAGCCAGATACAGGGGATCTTCAATCAGCCCCAGCATTTT.

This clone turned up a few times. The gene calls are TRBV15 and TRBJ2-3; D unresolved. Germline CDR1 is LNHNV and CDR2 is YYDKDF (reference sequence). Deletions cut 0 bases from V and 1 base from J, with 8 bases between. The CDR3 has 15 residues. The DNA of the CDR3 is TGTGCCACCAGCAGAGATTTGGCGGGCACAGATACGCAGTATTTT. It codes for CATSRDLAGTDTQYF.

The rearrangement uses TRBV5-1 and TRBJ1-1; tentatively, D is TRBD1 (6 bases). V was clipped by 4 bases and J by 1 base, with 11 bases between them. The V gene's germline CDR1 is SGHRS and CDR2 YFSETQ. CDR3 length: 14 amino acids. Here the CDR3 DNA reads TGCGCCAGCAGCGGGGGGGCGCCGAACACTGAAGCTTTCTTT. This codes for CASSGGAPNTEAFF.